This entry concerns a single T cell receptor (beta chain). PCR was performed a second time for about 6 to 12 cycles using a sample-barcoded 5' primer and a J-beta primer mix. TCRdb recomputed calls from the 5' RACE reads with MiXCR, one row per CDR3 protein. The sample holds around 800,000 distinct CDR3 sequences, around 50% seen once. The data derive from a study of blood T cells in healthy people across ages. Sequencing input: blood. This TCR derives from a man older than 75 in good health.

The CDR3 loop reads CSAKPLNGWVTEAFF. Here the CDR3 DNA reads TGCAGTGCTAAACCCCTGAACGGATGGGTCACTGAAGCTTTCTTT. The chain joins TRBV20-1 to TRBJ1-1, with D hard to call. Between the trimmed V and J ends, which lost 4 bases and 4 bases, there was a span of 19 bases. Per germline, CDR1 DFQATT and CDR2 SNEGSKA (reference sequence). The CDR3 is made up of 15 amino acids.